This T cell receptor beta chain was observed in a study of beta chain features in type 1 diabetes. A CD45RO/CCR7/CD25/CD127/CD95/CD27 panel sorted naive, central memory, regulatory and stem cell-like memory CD4+ cells. Reverse transcribing all isolated RNA meant expressed TCRB transcripts were sequenced. Profiled with immunoSEQ multiplex PCR; TCRdb holds only in-frame clones, not every one. The sample shows roughly 500,000 clones, 30% of them seen only once. Germline V gene data show CDR1 as SGHDT and CDR2 as YYEEEE. V was pared by 4 bases and J by 2 bases, with 16 bases between. This CDR3 region has 16 residues.

Sequencing used naive CD4+ T cells from blood. This rearrangement joins TRBV5-6 to TRBJ1-5, with D perhaps TRBD1 (5 bases). This clonotype was sampled from a young man in good health. CDR3 bases: TGTGCCAGCAGCCCGTGGGGAGGGGAAGGCAATCAGCCCCAGCATTTT. Its translation: CASSPWGGEGNQPQHF.